Listed below are T cell receptor beta chains from one sample, sequenced in a study of blood T cells in healthy people across ages. TCRdb passed the 5' RACE reads through MiXCR, listing each CDR3 protein once. The data contain 540,000 or so distinct CDR3 sequences, around 50% of them singletons. The sequenced material came from blood. These receptors were collected from an elderly man in good health. Both conserved end residues are part of each CDR3. The order of the fields is V gene, J gene, clone size, D gene, CDR3 protein, CDR3 DNA. A D gene is named only where the DNA matches it firmly. The size field is filled for only some rows; it gives once, few, many or a size class.

V: TRBV20-1
J: TRBJ2-1
size: .
D: TRBD2
CDR3: CSARVSGRLDEQFF
DNA: TGCAGTGCTAGGGTGAGCGGGAGGTTAGATGAGCAGTTCTTC

V: TRBV6-6
J: TRBJ1-2
size: many
D: TRBD1
CDR3: CASSYSADREYGYTF
DNA: TGTGCCAGCAGTTACTCCGCTGACAGGGAATATGGCTACACCTTC

V: TRBV7-8
J: TRBJ2-3
size: .
D: TRBD2
CDR3: CASSSKREAFTGTQYF
DNA: TGTGCCAGCAGCTCCAAGCGGGAGGCCTTCACAGGTACGCAGTATTTT

V: TRBV29-1
J: TRBJ1-1
size: .
D: TRBD1
CDR3: CSGTRDRSAEAFF
DNA: TGCAGCGGCACCCGGGACAGAAGTGCTGAAGCTTTCTTT

V: TRBV20-1
J: TRBJ2-3
size: .
D: .
CDR3: CSARDKRDTQYF
DNA: TGCAGTGCTAGAGATAAGAGAGATACGCAGTATTTT

V: TRBV7-2
J: TRBJ2-7
size: .
D: TRBD2
CDR3: CASSPRGGTDYEQYF
DNA: TGTGCCAGCAGCCCCCGCGGGGGTACCGACTACGAGCAGTACTTC

V: TRBV29-1
J: TRBJ1-1
size: .
D: .
CDR3: CSGYRNTEAFF
DNA: TGCAGCGGCTACAGGAACACTGAAGCTTTCTTT

V: TRBV9
J: TRBJ2-7
size: few
D: .
CDR3: CASSVLPNSDEQYF
DNA: TGTGCCAGCAGCGTACTACCCAACTCCGACGAGCAGTACTTC

V: TRBV20-1
J: TRBJ2-5
size: .
D: .
CDR3: CSAPPDNQETQYF
DNA: TGCAGTGCCCCCCCGGACAATCAAGAGACCCAGTACTTC

V: TRBV20-1
J: TRBJ2-7
size: few
D: TRBD1
CDR3: CSASPPGQGTYEQYF
DNA: TGCAGTGCATCACCTCCGGGACAGGGTACCTACGAGCAGTACTTC

V: TRBV20-1
J: TRBJ2-1
size: few
D: .
CDR3: CSASGQLTYNEQFF
DNA: TGCAGTGCTAGTGGACAGCTCACCTACAATGAGCAGTTCTTC

V: TRBV4-3
J: TRBJ1-2
size: .
D: .
CDR3: CASSQDWSDYGYTF
DNA: TGCGCCAGCAGCCAAGATTGGTCAGACTATGGCTACACCTTC

V: TRBV7-3
J: TRBJ2-1
size: .
D: TRBD2
CDR3: CANSQYDRMVSGKYNEQFF
DNA: TGTGCCAACAGCCAATATGATAGGATGGTTAGCGGGAAATACAATGAGCAGTTCTTC

V: TRBV15
J: TRBJ2-4
size: .
D: TRBD1
CDR3: CATGDRGLAKNIQYF
DNA: TGTGCCACGGGGGACAGGGGATTAGCCAAAAACATTCAGTACTTC

V: TRBV12-3/TRBV12-4
J: TRBJ2-7
size: .
D: .
CDR3: CASSLRSQGPYEQYF
DNA: TGTGCCAGCAGTTTAAGGAGTCAGGGCCCCTACGAGCAGTACTTC

V: TRBV7-2
J: TRBJ2-7
size: few
D: TRBD1
CDR3: CASSSGTGIYEQYF
DNA: TGTGCCAGCAGTTCCGGGACAGGGATCTACGAGCAGTACTTC

V: TRBV20-1
J: TRBJ2-3
size: few
D: .
CDR3: CSARDSYTDTQYF
DNA: TGCAGTGCTAGAGATTCCTACACAGATACGCAGTATTTT

V: TRBV6-2/TRBV6-3
J: TRBJ2-5
size: few
D: .
CDR3: CASSYSTRGSGYQETQYF
DNA: TGTGCCAGCAGTTACTCGACCAGGGGATCGGGGTACCAAGAGACCCAGTACTTC

V: TRBV6-6
J: TRBJ2-3
size: .
D: .
CDR3: CASSYFGSSTDTQYF
DNA: TGTGCCAGCAGTTATTTCGGGAGTAGCACAGATACGCAGTATTTT

V: TRBV30
J: TRBJ2-3
size: .
D: .
CDR3: CAWSVGDTQYF
DNA: TGTGCCTGGAGTGTCGGAGATACGCAGTATTTT

V: TRBV28
J: TRBJ2-7
size: few
D: .
CDR3: CASSASGTFHEQYF
DNA: TGTGCCAGCAGTGCCTCCGGGACATTCCACGAGCAGTACTTC

V: TRBV7-9
J: TRBJ2-3
size: .
D: .
CDR3: CASSPASANTIIPDTQYF
DNA: TGTGCCAGCAGTCCGGCCAGCGCTAACACCATCATCCCAGATACGCAGTATTTT

V: TRBV28
J: TRBJ2-7
size: .
D: TRBD2
CDR3: CASRTSGDYEQYF
DNA: TGTGCCAGCAGAACTAGCGGGGACTACGAGCAGTACTTC

V: TRBV24-1
J: TRBJ1-4
size: few
D: .
CDR3: CATSGATNEKLFF
DNA: TGTGCCACCTCAGGGGCGACTAATGAAAAACTGTTTTTT

V: TRBV6-6
J: TRBJ2-7
size: .
D: .
CDR3: CASSDGTSRSEQYF
DNA: TGTGCCAGCAGTGACGGTACCTCGAGGTCCGAGCAGTACTTC

V: TRBV5-1
J: TRBJ2-3
size: few
D: TRBD2
CDR3: CASSPSGVGTDTQYF
DNA: TGCGCCAGCAGCCCAAGCGGGGTTGGCACGGATACGCAGTATTTT

V: TRBV28
J: TRBJ2-3
size: .
D: TRBD2
CDR3: CASSELADSTDTQYF
DNA: TGTGCCAGCAGTGAACTAGCGGATAGCACAGATACGCAGTATTTT

V: TRBV29-1
J: TRBJ2-5
size: .
D: .
CDR3: CSVEPTGIQETQYF
DNA: TGCAGCGTTGAACCCACGGGGATCCAAGAGACCCAGTACTTC

V: TRBV20-1
J: TRBJ2-7
size: few
D: TRBD2
CDR3: CSARAPAGGAYEQYF
DNA: TGCAGTGCTAGAGCCCCAGCGGGAGGGGCCTACGAGCAGTACTTC

V: TRBV20-1
J: TRBJ2-3
size: many
D: TRBD2
CDR3: CSASPNKGLAGFTDTQYF
DNA: TGCAGTGCTAGCCCCAACAAGGGACTAGCGGGGTTCACAGATACGCAGTATTTT

V: TRBV7-2
J: TRBJ2-1
size: few
D: TRBD2
CDR3: CAGSRPGGEQFF
DNA: TGTGCCGGCAGCCGCCCGGGGGGTGAGCAGTTCTTC

V: TRBV9
J: TRBJ1-2
size: .
D: .
CDR3: CASKGTRSSVGYTF
DNA: TGTGCCAGCAAGGGGACCCGTTCGTCTGTTGGCTACACCTTC

V: TRBV5-4
J: TRBJ2-7
size: .
D: TRBD1
CDR3: CASSSSGQGGYEQYF
DNA: TGTGCCAGCAGCTCTTCCGGACAGGGGGGCTACGAGCAGTACTTC

V: TRBV6-6
J: TRBJ1-1
size: .
D: .
CDR3: CASSYGGSTYPNPEAFF
DNA: TGTGCCAGCAGTTATGGTGGCAGCACCTACCCGAACCCTGAAGCTTTCTTT

V: TRBV27
J: TRBJ2-5
size: .
D: .
CDR3: CASSLAGSSKRTQYF
DNA: TGTGCCAGCAGTTTAGCGGGATCATCCAAGAGAACCCAGTACTTC

V: TRBV13
J: TRBJ2-5
size: few
D: .
CDR3: CASSLESRGTQYF
DNA: TGTGCCAGCAGCTTGGAATCCCGGGGGACCCAGTACTTC

V: TRBV29-1
J: TRBJ2-3
size: few
D: TRBD2
CDR3: CSGGLAATDTQYF
DNA: TGCAGCGGTGGACTAGCGGCTACAGATACGCAGTATTTT

V: TRBV29-1
J: TRBJ2-1
size: few
D: TRBD2
CDR3: CSLRAVAGSSYNEQFF
DNA: TGCAGCCTAAGAGCAGTAGCGGGGAGCTCCTACAATGAGCAGTTCTTC

V: TRBV29-1
J: TRBJ1-6
size: .
D: .
CDR3: CSVRDINSPLHF
DNA: TGCAGCGTCCGGGACATTAATTCACCCCTCCACTTT

V: TRBV6-2/TRBV6-3
J: TRBJ2-7
size: few
D: .
CDR3: CASSRGGTPPYEQYF
DNA: TGTGCCAGCAGCCGCGGGGGCACCCCGCCTTACGAGCAGTACTTC

V: TRBV20-1
J: TRBJ2-5
size: .
D: .
CDR3: CSAREGQRPGYF
DNA: TGCAGTGCTAGAGAGGGCCAGCGCCCTGGGTACTTC

V: TRBV20-1
J: TRBJ2-1
size: few
D: TRBD2
CDR3: CSATLGAGGDNEQFF
DNA: TGCAGTGCTACCCTAGGCGCGGGGGGCGACAATGAGCAGTTCTTC

V: TRBV20-1
J: TRBJ2-7
size: few
D: .
CDR3: CSASQGGSYEQYF
DNA: TGCAGTGCGTCCCAAGGGGGATCCTACGAGCAGTACTTC

V: TRBV7-2
J: TRBJ1-3
size: .
D: TRBD1
CDR3: CASSLGGRRTGGPGNTIYF
DNA: TGTGCCAGCAGCTTAGGCGGTAGAAGAACAGGGGGCCCTGGAAACACCATATATTTT

V: TRBV20-1
J: TRBJ2-7
size: few
D: TRBD2
CDR3: CSARSAGGNEQYF
DNA: TGCAGTGCTAGGAGTGCGGGAGGGAACGAGCAGTACTTC

V: TRBV7-9
J: TRBJ1-6
size: .
D: TRBD1
CDR3: CASSPATGSNSPLHF
DNA: TGTGCCAGCAGCCCGGCGACAGGGTCGAATTCACCCCTCCACTTT

V: TRBV12-3/TRBV12-4
J: TRBJ2-7
size: .
D: .
CDR3: CASSVLAELEQYF
DNA: TGTGCCAGCAGTGTATTGGCGGAACTCGAGCAGTACTTC

V: TRBV7-2
J: TRBJ2-1
size: .
D: TRBD2
CDR3: CASSLMGGGLLWGEQFF
DNA: TGTGCCAGCAGCCTGATGGGGGGAGGGCTTTTGTGGGGTGAGCAGTTCTTC

V: TRBV20-1
J: TRBJ2-5
size: .
D: TRBD2
CDR3: CSAKAGGGEQYF
DNA: TGCAGTGCTAAAGCGGGGGGCGGTGAGCAGTACTTC

V: TRBV5-5
J: TRBJ1-5
size: .
D: .
CDR3: CASSLDPGQPQHF
DNA: TGTGCCAGCAGCTTAGACCCAGGGCAGCCCCAGCATTTT